This TCR beta chain was documented in a study of molecular identifiers for immune sequencing clone quantification. Study-level results: Barcodes shared by identical TCR molecules could lead to underestimated sizes of highly expanded clones. Under 1% of molecules in naive cells, but over 98% of effector molecules, belonged to clones above 20 RNA copies.

For this clonotype: Its antigen is as yet unknown. One end of the junction fails to match germline, which may point to a read error.

Naive CD8 libraries used roughly 17,000 to 1,000,000 sorted cells and 10%, 30% or 50% RNA. Sorting captured naive CD8 T cells as CD8+CD4-CCR7+CD45RA+. Each CDR3 protein gets one entry after TCRdb re-called the PCR reads with MiXCR. The sample yields fewer than 350,000 distinct CDR3 sequences, over 20% seen once. The V gene's germline CDR1 is SGHRS and CDR2 YFSETQ. CDR3 length: 16 residues. The material sequenced was naive CD8+ T cells from blood, with Jurkat cell RNA spiked in. Indicated subset: FACS-sorted CD8+CD4-CCR7+CD45RA+ naive T cells. This receptor was identified in a human donor in good health. Some libraries in this study had Jurkat cell RNA spiked in. This chain links TRBV5-1 with TRBJ2-7, with 8 bases lining up with TRBD2. As DNA, the CDR3 is TGCGCCAGCCGCTTAACTAGCGGCGGGCCTTCCTCCGCGCCGTACTTC. This codes for CASRLTSGGPSSAPYF.